The 13 T cell receptor beta chains below all came from one sample that was sequenced in a study of T cell responses to AZD1222 COVID-19 vaccine. Generated by immunoSEQ multiplex PCR, the TCRdb table keeps only in-frame clones and is missing some. The table has approximately 71,000 clones, roughly 90% seen once; the top ten hold around 8%. This specimen was peripheral blood, taken on day 0 of AZD1222 vaccination. The receptors were gathered from an adult in good health.

The chain uses TRBV7-2 and TRBJ1-1; 8 bases align to TRBD1. J was trimmed by 5 bases and V by 0 bases; bases with no gene match: 5. Germline CDR1 is SGHTA and CDR2 is FQGNSA. CDR3 length equals 15 residues. The CDR3 sequence: CASSLARQGATEAFF. The CDR3, as DNA: TGTGCCAGCAGCTTAGCTAGGCAGGGGGCGACTGAAGCTTTCTTT.

This chain uses TRBV18 with TRBJ2-4, with 8 bases aligning to TRBD2. V gave up 5 bases and J gave up 0 bases; unmatched junction bases: 6. The CDR3 runs 16 residues. Germline V gene data show CDR1 as KGHSH and CDR2 as LQKENI. Here the CDR3 reads CASSSRGGVAKNIQYF. DNA for the CDR3: TGTGCCAGCTCATCCCGGGGGGGAGTAGCCAAAAACATTCAGTACTTC.

This chain links TRBV7-8 with TRBJ1-2; possible D gene TRBD1, 6 bases. Germline-derived CDR1 and CDR2 are SGHVS and FQNEAQ. This CDR3 contains 17 residues. V gave up 0 bases and J gave up 7 bases, with 21 bases separating them. CDR3 sequence reads: CASSLAAGSGERSGYTF. Here the CDR3 DNA reads TGTGCCAGCAGCTTAGCGGCCGGGTCAGGGGAACGTAGTGGCTACACCTTC.

This clone was recorded only once. The chain employs TRBV7-2 and TRBJ2-7; TRBD2 matches at 15 bases. Germline values: CDR1 SGHTA, CDR2 FQGNSA. There are 18 residues in the CDR3. V was pared by 5 bases and J by 0 bases, with 8 bases of the junction left unmatched. CDR3 in DNA: TGTGCCAGCAGCCCTCGGACTAGCGGGAGGGCTAGCTCCTACGAGCAGTACTTC. Amino acid sequence: CASSPRTSGRASSYEQYF.

The V gene is TRBV14, the J gene TRBJ2-7; 15 nucleotides line up with TRBD2. Germline V gives CDR1 SGHDN, CDR2 FVKESK. This CDR3 region has 15 residues. The V gene end was trimmed by 3 bases and the J gene end by 7 bases; junction bases not matched to a gene: 4. CDR3 bases: TGTGCCAGCAGCCAGGCAGGACTAGCGGGAGGGGAGCAGTACTTC. Protein: CASSQAGLAGGEQYF.

This clone was counted a single time. V gene TRBV19 combines with J gene TRBJ1-5; no definite D call. Between the trimmed V and J ends, which lost 3 bases and 0 bases, there was a span of 6 bases. CDR1 and CDR2 from the germline V gene are LNHDA and SQIVND (reference sequence). This CDR3 has 14 amino acids. This CDR3 is CASSIGNSNQPQHF. CDR3 bases: TGTGCCAGTAGTATCGGGAATAGCAATCAGCCCCAGCATTTT.

The rearrangement uses TRBV4-1 and TRBJ2-1; D perhaps matches TRBD2 (6 bases). The CDR3 totals 15 residues. V lost 0 bases to trimming and J lost 10 bases, with 16 bases between them. Per the germline V gene, CDR1 is MGHRA and CDR2 is YSYEKL. DNA of the CDR3: TGCGCCAGCAGCCAAGAAGGACTACCCTGGGGCGAGCAGTTCTTC. This encodes CASSQEGLPWGEQFF.

This chain uses TRBV29-1 with TRBJ2-7; unclear D gene. The CDR3 is 12 residues long. Trimming stripped 5 bases from V and 4 bases from J, with 12 bases between. Looked up from germline, CDR1 is SQVTM and CDR2 is ANQGSEA. CDR3 in DNA: TGCAGCGTTTCCCCAGGAAGATACGAGCAGTACTTC. Its translation is CSVSPGRYEQYF.

The V gene is TRBV6-2 or TRBV6-3, the J gene TRBJ1-5, with 7 bases aligning to TRBD1. The CDR3 spans 18 residues. The V gene end was trimmed by 5 bases and the J gene end by 2 bases; junction bases not matched to a gene: 15. Per germline, CDR1 MNHEY and CDR2 SVGEGT. The CDR3 reads CASSKTGEAYGGNQPQHF. The CDR3 DNA sequence: TGTGCCAGCAGTAAAACAGGGGAGGCGTACGGAGGCAATCAGCCCCAGCATTTT.

The rearrangement links TRBV11-3 to TRBJ2-3; D unclear. CDR1 and CDR2 from the germline V gene are SGHNT and YENEEA. V lost 2 bases to trimming and J lost 1 base, with 4 bases between them. The CDR3 totals 13 residues. This CDR3 reads CASSLRGTDTQYF. In DNA, the CDR3 is TGTGCCAGCAGCTTAAGGGGCACAGATACGCAGTATTTT.

The chain is built from TRBV30 and TRBJ2-3; the D is unclear. Germline CDR1 GTSNPN, CDR2 SVGIG (reference sequence). V gave up 0 bases and J gave up 2 bases, with 15 bases separating them. This CDR3 is 16 amino acids long. For the CDR3, the DNA is TGTGCCTGGAGTGTACGGTTGATTAGAGTCACAGATACGCAGTATTTT. Protein product: CAWSVRLIRVTDTQYF.

The chain recombines TRBV28 with TRBJ1-1; the D is unclear. The CDR3 extends over 14 amino acids. V dropped 10 bases and J dropped 7 bases, with 22 bases sitting between them. Germline values: CDR1 MDHEN, CDR2 SYDVKM. CDR3 amino acids: CATSKLQLPFEAFF. As DNA, the CDR3 is TGTGCCACCTCAAAGTTACAATTACCTTTTGAAGCTTTCTTT.

The genes are TRBV6-6 and TRBJ1-2, with TRBD1 matching over 9 bases. Per germline, CDR1 MNHNY and CDR2 SVGAGI (reference sequence). Trimming at V came to 5 bases and at J to 8 bases, leaving 6 bases not matched to a gene. The CDR3 covers 13 residues. This CDR3 is CASSKQGARGYTF. DNA for the CDR3: TGTGCCAGCAGTAAACAGGGGGCGAGAGGCTACACCTTC.